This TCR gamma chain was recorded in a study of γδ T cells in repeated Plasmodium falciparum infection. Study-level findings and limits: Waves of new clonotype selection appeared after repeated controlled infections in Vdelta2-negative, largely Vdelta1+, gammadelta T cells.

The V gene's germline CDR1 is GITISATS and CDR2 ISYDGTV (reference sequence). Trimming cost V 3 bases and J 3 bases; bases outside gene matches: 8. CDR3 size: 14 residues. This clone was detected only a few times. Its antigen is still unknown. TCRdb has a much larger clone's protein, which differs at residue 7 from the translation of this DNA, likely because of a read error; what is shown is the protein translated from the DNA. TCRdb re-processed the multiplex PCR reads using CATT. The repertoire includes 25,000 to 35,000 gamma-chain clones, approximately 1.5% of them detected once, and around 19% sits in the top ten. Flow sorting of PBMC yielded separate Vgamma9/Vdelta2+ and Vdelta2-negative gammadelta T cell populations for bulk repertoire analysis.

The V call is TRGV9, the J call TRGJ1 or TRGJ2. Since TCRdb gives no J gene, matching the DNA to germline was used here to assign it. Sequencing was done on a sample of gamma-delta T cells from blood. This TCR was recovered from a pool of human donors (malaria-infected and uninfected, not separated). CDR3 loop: CALWEKILYYKKLF. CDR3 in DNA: TGTGCCTTGTGGGAGAAGATCCTTTATTATAAGAAACTCTTT.